A single sample is the source of the 14 T cell receptor beta chains below, sequenced in a study of blood T cells in healthy people across ages. For the second PCR, which ran for about 6 to 11 cycles, a sample-barcoded 5' primer and a J-beta primer mix were used. TCRdb re-analysed the 5' RACE reads in MiXCR, keeping a single row per CDR3 protein. The data contain about 1.8 million distinct CDR3 sequences, around half of them seen just once; the ten biggest clones take up approximately 2.1%. Sample: blood. Source of these receptors: a woman aged 40 to 49 in good health.

V gene TRBV6-2 or TRBV6-3 combines with J gene TRBJ2-5, with D perhaps TRBD2 (5 bases). The J call is doubtful: the DNA matches TRBJ2-7 better. CDR1 and CDR2 (germline): MNHEY, SVGEGT. This CDR3 has 13 residues. The CDR3 nucleotides read TGTGCCAGCACGAATGCGCGGGCAGGCGAGCAGTACTTC. Protein sequence: CASTNARAGEQYF.

The chain recombines TRBV15 with TRBJ1-5; D is unclear. Germline CDR1 is LNHNV and CDR2 is YYDKDF (reference sequence). V lost 1 base to trimming and J lost 0 bases, with 7 bases between them. The CDR3 runs 15 residues. CDR3 amino acids: CATSRVLYSNQPQHF. The CDR3 bases are TGTGCCACCAGCAGAGTTCTTTATAGCAATCAGCCCCAGCATTTT.

This clonotype has more than one count but fewer than ten. The CDR3 is CASSLFGSGVEDEQFF. For the CDR3, the DNA is TGTGCCAGCAGTTTATTTGGGTCAGGGGTTGAAGATGAGCAGTTCTTC. V usage is TRBV28 and J usage is TRBJ2-1; tentative D call: TRBD1 (6 bases). The length of the CDR3 is 16 residues. V lost 1 base and J 8 bases, leaving 18 bases between the germline ends. Germline CDR1 MDHEN, CDR2 SYDVKM.

The J gene is TRBJ2-5, the V gene TRBV6-2 or TRBV6-3; TRBD2 aligns across 7 bases. The CDR3 runs 15 residues. The V gene's germline CDR1 is MNHEY and CDR2 SVGEGT. V gave up 2 bases and J gave up 4 bases; unmatched junction bases: 7. CDR3 nucleotide sequence: TGTGCCAGCAGTTACGGGGGGAGACTAGCAGAGACCCAGTACTTC. It translates to CASSYGGRLAETQYF.

This chain connects TRBV24-1 to TRBJ1-5; TRBD1 aligns across 7 bases. V gave up 3 bases and J gave up 4 bases; unmatched junction bases: 8. The CDR3 totals 16 residues. Germline CDR1 reads KGHDR; CDR2 reads SFDVKD. CDR3 sequence: CATSDPRTGPNQPQHF. The CDR3, as DNA: TGTGCCACCAGTGATCCCCGGACAGGTCCTAATCAGCCCCAGCATTTT.

The chain combines TRBV25-1 with TRBJ2-7; 9 bases align to TRBD2. After removal of 4 bases from V and 7 bases from J, the junction contained 11 bases not matched to a gene. CDR1 and CDR2 (germline): MGHDK, SYGVNS. The CDR3 sequence is 15 residues long. The CDR3 DNA sequence: TGTGCCAGCAGTGTCGGCGGGGGGGGTACCTCGGAGCAGTACTTC. Its protein product is CASSVGGGGTSEQYF.

This clonotype came up a few times. This rearrangement joins TRBV10-3 to TRBJ2-5, with 7 bases fitting TRBD1. Trimming at V came to 5 bases and at J to 1 base, leaving 7 bases not matched to a gene. Germline-derived CDR1 and CDR2 are ENHRY and SYGVKD. This CDR3 spans 15 amino acids. CDR3 in DNA: TGTGCCATCAGTACGGGACAGACCCTCCAAGAGACCCAGTACTTC. Protein: CAISTGQTLQETQYF.

V is TRBV7-2 and J is TRBJ2-7; D unclear. The CDR3 runs to 14 residues. Germline CDR1 SGHTA, CDR2 FQGNSA. V lost 1 base to trimming and J lost 6 bases, with 13 bases between them. CDR3 in DNA: TGTGCCAGCAGCTTAGGGCCGGCTACCGGCGAGCAGTACTTC. Protein sequence: CASSLGPATGEQYF.

The chain recombines TRBV29-1 with TRBJ2-7; weak D call: TRBD2 (5 bases). The CDR3 runs 13 residues. Germline CDR1 is SQVTM and CDR2 is ANQGSEA. V shed 4 bases and J shed 4 bases, with 14 bases lying between them. For the CDR3, the DNA is TGCAGCGTTGTACCGGGGAGTGGATACGAGCAGTACTTC. This translates into CSVVPGSGYEQYF.

The chain couples TRBV13 to TRBJ1-6; possibly TRBD1 for D (5 bases). The V gene lost 5 bases and the J gene lost 15 bases, with 17 bases spanning the gap. The CDR3 has 13 amino acids. Looked up from germline, CDR1 is PRHDT and CDR2 is FYEKMQ (reference sequence). The CDR3 DNA reads TGTGCCAGCAGCACGCGGGGCCTTCGGGACCTCCACTTT. Amino acid sequence: CASSTRGLRDLHF.

The chain links TRBV28 to TRBJ2-5; TRBD2 is a possible D gene (6 bases). The CDR3 is 11 residues long. V lost 3 bases and J 10 bases, leaving 9 bases between the germline ends. Looked up from germline, CDR1 is MDHEN and CDR2 is SYDVKM. CDR3 amino acids: CASSFRGIQYF. The CDR3 region has the DNA TGTGCCAGCAGTTTTCGGGGGATCCAGTACTTC. The complete variable domain, with remaining parts taken from reference TRBV28 and TRBJ2-5, reads DVKVTQSSRYLVKRTGEKVFLECVQDMDHENMFWYRQDPGLGLRLIYFSYDVKMKEKGDIPEGYSVSREKKERFSLILESASTNQTSMYLCASSFRGIQYFGPGTRLLVL.

The gene calls are TRBV6-6 and TRBJ1-6, with TRBD1 matching over 7 bases. The CDR3 contains 15 residues. Germline assignment: CDR1 MNHNY and CDR2 SVGAGI (reference sequence). After removal of 10 bases from V and 10 bases from J, the junction contained 16 bases not matched to a gene. The CDR3 bases are TGTGCCACCCAGGGACGGACAGGACATCGGTCACCCCTCCACTTT. This codes for CATQGRTGHRSPLHF.

The rearrangement uses TRBV7-9 and TRBJ2-1; D perhaps matches TRBD2 (6 bases). With the DNA end fitting TRBJ2-7 better, the J assignment may be wrong. Germline V gene data show CDR1 as SEHNR and CDR2 as FQNEAQ (reference sequence). There are 11 residues in the CDR3. CDR3 sequence reads: CASNLANEQYF. For the CDR3, the DNA is TGTGCCAGCAACCTAGCGAATGAGCAGTACTTC.

This clonotype appeared a single time. At one end, the junction sequence differs from germline, possibly due to a read error. The gene calls are TRBV7-3 and TRBJ1-2, with TRBD1 as a possible D gene (5 bases). The CDR3 sequence is 12 residues long. Germline values: CDR1 SGHTA, CDR2 FQGTGA. CDR3 sequence reads: CAGRFGGDGYTF. In DNA form, the CDR3 reads TGTGCCGGCAGATTCGGGGGGGATGGCTACACCTTC.